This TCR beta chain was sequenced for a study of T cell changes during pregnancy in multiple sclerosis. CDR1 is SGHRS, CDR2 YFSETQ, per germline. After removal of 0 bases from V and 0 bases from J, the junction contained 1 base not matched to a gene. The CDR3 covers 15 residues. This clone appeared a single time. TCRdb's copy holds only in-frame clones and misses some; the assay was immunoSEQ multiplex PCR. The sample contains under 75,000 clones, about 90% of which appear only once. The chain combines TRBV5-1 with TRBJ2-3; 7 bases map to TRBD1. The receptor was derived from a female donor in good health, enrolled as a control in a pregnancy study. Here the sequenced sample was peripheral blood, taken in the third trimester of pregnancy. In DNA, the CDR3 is TGCGCCAGCAGCTTGGTGGGACAGAGCACAGATACGCAGTATTTT. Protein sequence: CASSLVGQSTDTQYF. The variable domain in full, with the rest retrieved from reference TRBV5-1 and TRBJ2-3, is KAGVTQTPRYLIKTRGQQVTLSCSPISGHRSVSWYQQTPGQGLQFLFEYFSETQRNKGNFPGRFSGRQFSNSRSEMNVSTLELGDSALYLCASSLVGQSTDTQYFGPGTRLTVL.